Reported below is one T cell receptor (beta chain). These data originate in a study of T cell responses to AZD1222 COVID-19 vaccine. This table comes from immunoSEQ multiplex PCR, and its TCRdb copy is limited to in-frame clones, with some not included. The profile shows about 130,000 clones, 86% of them singletons. Looked up from germline, CDR1 is SGDLS and CDR2 is YYNGEE. This CDR3 is 16 amino acids long. Trimming took 5 bases from V and 0 from J, leaving 14 bases between them. The sequence was obtained from an adult in good health. The source was peripheral blood, collected on day 0 of AZD1222 vaccination. The chain uses TRBV9 and TRBJ1-4; D perhaps matches TRBD1 (5 bases). The CDR3 DNA reads TGTGCCAGCAGTTCGGAGAGGGGTGCAACTAATGAAAAACTGTTTTTT. The encoded protein is CASSSERGATNEKLFF.